The clone carrying this T cell receptor beta chain occurred many times. Its target is unknown. From RNA transcripts, TCR beta CDR3 regions were amplified. The TCR CDR3 was amplified in a first-round RT-PCR using the HTBI primer set. TCRdb itself ran the multiplex PCR reads through MiXCR, one entry per CDR3 protein. This sample yields some 500,000 distinct CDR3 sequences, of which approximately 15% are seen a single time; around a sixth belongs to the top ten. This record belongs to a study of T cells in Graves' hyperthyroidism and ophthalmopathy. The study, taken as a whole, reports: Most clonotypes expanded in thyroid above 0.001 were likewise present in blood.

With a duration under 2 months, the hyperthyroidism was newly diagnosed in patients aged 18 to 65. Clinical symptoms, serum thyroxine, TRAb, thyroid ultrasound and orbital computed tomography established diagnosis. J was trimmed by 2 bases and V by 6 bases; bases with no gene match: 3. Germline loops: CDR1 ENHRY, CDR2 SYGVKD. The CDR3 consists of 15 residues. V and J are TRBV10-3 and TRBJ2-3; 12 positions agree with TRBD2. The receptor was derived from a woman aged 18-29 years with Graves' hyperthyroidism. Sequenced sample: blood. The CDR3 bases are TGTGCCATCAGAACTAGCGGGAGGCCCACAGATACGCAGTATTTT. Translating it yields CAIRTSGRPTDTQYF.